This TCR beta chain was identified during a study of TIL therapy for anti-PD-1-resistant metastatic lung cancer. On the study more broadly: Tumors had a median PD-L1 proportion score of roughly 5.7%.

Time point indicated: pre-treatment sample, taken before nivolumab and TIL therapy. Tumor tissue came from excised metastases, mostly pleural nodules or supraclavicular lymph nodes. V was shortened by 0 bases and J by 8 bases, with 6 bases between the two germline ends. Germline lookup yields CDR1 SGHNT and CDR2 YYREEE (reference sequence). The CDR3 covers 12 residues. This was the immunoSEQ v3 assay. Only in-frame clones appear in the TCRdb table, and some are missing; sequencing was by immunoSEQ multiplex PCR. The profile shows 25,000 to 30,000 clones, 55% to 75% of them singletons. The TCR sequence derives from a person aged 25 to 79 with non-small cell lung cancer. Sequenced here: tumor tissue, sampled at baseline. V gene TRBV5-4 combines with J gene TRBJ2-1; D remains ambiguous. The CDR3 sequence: CASSLEDDEQFF. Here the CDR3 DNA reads TGTGCCAGCAGCTTGGAAGATGATGAGCAGTTCTTC.